These 2 T cell receptor beta chains were sequenced from one sample in a study of blood T cell repertoires in COVID-19. Produced via immunoSEQ multiplex PCR; TCRdb's table is partial and in-frame only. The sample consists of 210,000 or so clones, 84% of them appearing once. Source material: peripheral blood. The receptors derive from a woman aged 80 or over with active or convalescent COVID-19.

The V call is TRBV5-1, the J call TRBJ1-2, with a possible D match to TRBD1 (5 bases). Germline V CDR1 and CDR2: SGHRS, YFSETQ. The V end lost 0 bases, the J end lost 7 bases, and 16 bases lay between the germline ends. The CDR3 has 15 amino acids. In DNA, the CDR3 is TGCGCCAGCAGCTTGGGGCATGGCGGGGCAGCTGGCTACACCTTC. It encodes CASSLGHGGAAGYTF.

This clone is a singleton in its sample. V is TRBV6-5 and J is TRBJ2-5, with 10 nucleotides matching TRBD2. The CDR3 extends over 15 amino acids. Unmatched junction bases numbered 6, after V lost 4 bases and J lost 4 bases. The germline gives CDR1 MNHEY, CDR2 SVGAGI. The CDR3 sequence: CASSSPSGRLETQYF. CDR3 nucleotide sequence: TGTGCCAGCAGTTCCCCTAGCGGGAGATTAGAGACCCAGTACTTC.